This TCR beta chain was sequenced in a study of somatic mutations in cytotoxic T cells in rheumatoid arthritis. Isolation of the CD4+ and CD8+ populations was accomplished via positive magnetic bead selection, with purity assessed by flow cytometry. Measured with immunoSEQ multiplex PCR; TCRdb has only the in-frame clones, and not every one. The table lists approximately 10,000 clones, around nine tenths of them singletons. Sequencing was carried out using CD8+ T cells sorted from blood. The receptor comes from a woman younger than 35 with rheumatoid arthritis.

CDR3 bases: TGTGCCAGCAGCGCGCTCCGGGACAGTCAATTATACAATGAGCAGTTCTTC. It codes for CASSALRDSQLYNEQFF. J is TRBJ2-1 and V is TRBV7-2, with 7 bases fitting TRBD1. The length of the CDR3 is 17 residues. V shed 5 bases, J shed 4 bases, and the junction held 14 bases outside the gene matches. The V gene's germline CDR1 is SGHTA and CDR2 FQGNSA.